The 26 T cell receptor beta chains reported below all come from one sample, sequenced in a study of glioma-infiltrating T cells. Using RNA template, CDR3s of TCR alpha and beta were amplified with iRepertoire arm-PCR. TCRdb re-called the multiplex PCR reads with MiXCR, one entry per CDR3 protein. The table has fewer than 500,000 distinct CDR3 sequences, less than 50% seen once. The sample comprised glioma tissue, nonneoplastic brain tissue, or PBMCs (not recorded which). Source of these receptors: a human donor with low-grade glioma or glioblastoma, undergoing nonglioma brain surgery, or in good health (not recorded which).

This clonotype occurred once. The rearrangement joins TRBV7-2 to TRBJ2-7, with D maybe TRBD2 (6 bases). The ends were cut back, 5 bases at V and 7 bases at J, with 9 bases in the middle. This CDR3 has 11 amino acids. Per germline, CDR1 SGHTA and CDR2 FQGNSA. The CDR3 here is CASSALAEQYF. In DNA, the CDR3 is TGTGCCAGCAGCGCCCTAGCGGAGCAGTACTTC. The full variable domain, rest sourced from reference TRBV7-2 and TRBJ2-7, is GAGVSQSPSNKVTEKGKDVELRCDPISGHTALYWYRQSLGQGLEFLIYFQGNSAPDKSGLPSDRFSAERTGGSVSTLTIQRTQQEDSAVYLCASSALAEQYFGPGTRLTVT.

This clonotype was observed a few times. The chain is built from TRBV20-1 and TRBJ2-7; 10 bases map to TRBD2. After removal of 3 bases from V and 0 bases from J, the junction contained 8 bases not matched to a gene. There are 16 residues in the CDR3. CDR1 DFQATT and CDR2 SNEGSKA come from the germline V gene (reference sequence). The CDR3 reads CSARPLGLAYSYEQYF. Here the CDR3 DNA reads TGCAGTGCTAGGCCCCTGGGACTAGCGTACTCCTACGAGCAGTACTTC.

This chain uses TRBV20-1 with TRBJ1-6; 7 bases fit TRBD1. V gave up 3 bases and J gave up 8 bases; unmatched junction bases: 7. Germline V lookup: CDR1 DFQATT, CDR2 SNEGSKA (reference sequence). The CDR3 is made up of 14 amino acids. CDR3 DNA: TGCAGTGCTAGTACAGGGGAGATAGATTCACCCCTCCACTTT. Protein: CSASTGEIDSPLHF.

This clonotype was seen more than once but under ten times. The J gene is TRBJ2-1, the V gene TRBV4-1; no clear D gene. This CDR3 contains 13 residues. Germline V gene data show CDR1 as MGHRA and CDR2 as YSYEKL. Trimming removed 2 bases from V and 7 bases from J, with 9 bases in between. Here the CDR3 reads CASSQHRVNEQFF. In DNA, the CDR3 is TGCGCCAGCAGCCAACATCGAGTTAATGAGCAGTTCTTC.

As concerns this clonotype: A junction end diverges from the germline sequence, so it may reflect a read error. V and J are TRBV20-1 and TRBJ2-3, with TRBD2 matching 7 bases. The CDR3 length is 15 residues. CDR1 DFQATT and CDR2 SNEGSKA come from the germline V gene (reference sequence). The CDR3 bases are TGCGGTGCCTCGACCACTAGCGCGATCACAGATACGCAGTATTTT. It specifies CGASTTSAITDTQYF.

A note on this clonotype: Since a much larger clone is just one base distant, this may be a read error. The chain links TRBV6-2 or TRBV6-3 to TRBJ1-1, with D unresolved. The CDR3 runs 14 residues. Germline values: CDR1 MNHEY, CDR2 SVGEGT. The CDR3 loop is CAISTLLGGHEAFF. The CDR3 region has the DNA TGTGCCATCAGTACACTCCTCGGCGGTCATGAAGCTTTCTTT.

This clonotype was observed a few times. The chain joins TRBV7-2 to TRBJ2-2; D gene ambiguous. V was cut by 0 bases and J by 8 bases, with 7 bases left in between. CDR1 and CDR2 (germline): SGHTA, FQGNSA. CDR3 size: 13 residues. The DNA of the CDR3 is TGTGCCAGCAGCTTAGCTCGCGGTGGGGAGCTGTTTTTT. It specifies CASSLARGGELFF. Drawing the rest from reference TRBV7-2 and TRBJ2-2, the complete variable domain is GAGVSQSPSNKVTEKGKDVELRCDPISGHTALYWYRQSLGQGLEFLIYFQGNSAPDKSGLPSDRFSAERTGGSVSTLTIQRTQQEDSAVYLCASSLARGGELFFGEGSRLTVL.

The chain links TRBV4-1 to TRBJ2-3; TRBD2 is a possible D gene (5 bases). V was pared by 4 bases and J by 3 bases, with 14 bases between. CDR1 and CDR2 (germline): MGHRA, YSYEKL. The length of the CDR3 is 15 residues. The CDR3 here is CASSPWEFVTDTQYF. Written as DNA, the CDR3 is TGCGCCAGCAGCCCCTGGGAGTTCGTGACAGATACGCAGTATTTT.

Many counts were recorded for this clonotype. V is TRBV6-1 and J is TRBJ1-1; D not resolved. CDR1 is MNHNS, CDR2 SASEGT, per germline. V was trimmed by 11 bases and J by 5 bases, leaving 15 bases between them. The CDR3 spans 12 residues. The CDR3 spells CAGAFGGTEAFF. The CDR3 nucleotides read TGTGCCGGAGCGTTTGGAGGTACTGAAGCTTTCTTT.

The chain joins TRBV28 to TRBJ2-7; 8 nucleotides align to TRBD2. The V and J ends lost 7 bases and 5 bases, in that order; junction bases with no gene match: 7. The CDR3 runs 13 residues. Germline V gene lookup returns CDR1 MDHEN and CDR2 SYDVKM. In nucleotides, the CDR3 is TGTGCCAGCACTTCCGGGGGGGCTCACGAGCAGTACTTC. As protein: CASTSGGAHEQYF.

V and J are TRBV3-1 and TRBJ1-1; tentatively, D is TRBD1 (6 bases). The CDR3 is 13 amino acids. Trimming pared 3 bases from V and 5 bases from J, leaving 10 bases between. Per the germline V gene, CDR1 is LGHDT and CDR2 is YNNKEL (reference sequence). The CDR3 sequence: CASSQNTGTEAFF. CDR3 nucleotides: TGTGCCAGCAGCCAGAATACAGGGACTGAAGCTTTCTTT.

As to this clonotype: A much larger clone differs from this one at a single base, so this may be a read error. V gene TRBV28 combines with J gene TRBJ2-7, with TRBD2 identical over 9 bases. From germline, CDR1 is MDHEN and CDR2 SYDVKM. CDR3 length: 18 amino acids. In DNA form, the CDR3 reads TGTACCAGCAGTTTACTACCCCCCCGGACTAGCGTCTCCTACGAGCAGTACTTC. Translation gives CTSSLLPPRTSVSYEQYF.

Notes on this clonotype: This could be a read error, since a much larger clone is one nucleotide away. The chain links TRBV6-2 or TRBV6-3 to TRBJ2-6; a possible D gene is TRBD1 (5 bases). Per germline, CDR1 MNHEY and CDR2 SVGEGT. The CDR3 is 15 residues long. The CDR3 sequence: CASTNQGSGANFLTF. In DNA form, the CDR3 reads TGTGCCAGCACTAACCAGGGTTCTGGGGCCAACTTCCTGACTTTC.

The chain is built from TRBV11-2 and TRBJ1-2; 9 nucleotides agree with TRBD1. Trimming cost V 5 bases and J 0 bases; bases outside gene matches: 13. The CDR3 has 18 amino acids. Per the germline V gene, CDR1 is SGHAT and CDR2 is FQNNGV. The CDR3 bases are TGTGCCAGCAGCCGCGGTCACAGGGGGCCCACACCTAACTATGGCTACACCTTC. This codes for CASSRGHRGPTPNYGYTF.

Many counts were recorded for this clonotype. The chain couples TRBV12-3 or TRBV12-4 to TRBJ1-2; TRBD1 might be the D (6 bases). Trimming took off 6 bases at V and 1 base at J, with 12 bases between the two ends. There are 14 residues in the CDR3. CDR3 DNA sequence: TGTGCCAGCAGGCCGGACAGTTATAACTATGGCTACACCTTC. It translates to CASRPDSYNYGYTF.

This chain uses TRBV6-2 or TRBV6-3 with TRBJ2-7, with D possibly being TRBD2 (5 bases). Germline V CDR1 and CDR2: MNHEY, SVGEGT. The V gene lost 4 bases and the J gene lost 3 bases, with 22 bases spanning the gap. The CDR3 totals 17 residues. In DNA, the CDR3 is TGTGCCAGCAGTTCTCCCCGTCTAGCTCCAGTTGGCTACGAGCAGTACTTC. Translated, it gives CASSSPRLAPVGYEQYF.

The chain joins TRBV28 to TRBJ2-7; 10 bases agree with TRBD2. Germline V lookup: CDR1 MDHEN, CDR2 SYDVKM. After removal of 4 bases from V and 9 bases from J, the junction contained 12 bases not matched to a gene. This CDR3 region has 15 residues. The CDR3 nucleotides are TGTGCCAGCAGTTGGATACTAGCGGGGTCCGGGGGGCAGTACTTC. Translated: CASSWILAGSGGQYF.

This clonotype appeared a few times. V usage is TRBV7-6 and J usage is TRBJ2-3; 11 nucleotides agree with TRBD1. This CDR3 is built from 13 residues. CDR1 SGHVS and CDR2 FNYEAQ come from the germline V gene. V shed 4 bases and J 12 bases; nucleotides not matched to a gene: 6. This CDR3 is CASSSTDRGQQYF. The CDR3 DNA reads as TGTGCCAGCAGCTCCACGGACAGGGGGCAACAGTATTTT.

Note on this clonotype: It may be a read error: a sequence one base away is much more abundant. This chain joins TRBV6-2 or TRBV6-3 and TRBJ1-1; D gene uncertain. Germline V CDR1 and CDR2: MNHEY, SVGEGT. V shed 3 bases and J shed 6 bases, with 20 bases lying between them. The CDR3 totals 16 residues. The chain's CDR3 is CASSYPSSSRKPEAFF. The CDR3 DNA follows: TGTGCCAGCAGTTATCCGAGTTCTAGCCGGAAACCTGAAGCTTTCTTT.

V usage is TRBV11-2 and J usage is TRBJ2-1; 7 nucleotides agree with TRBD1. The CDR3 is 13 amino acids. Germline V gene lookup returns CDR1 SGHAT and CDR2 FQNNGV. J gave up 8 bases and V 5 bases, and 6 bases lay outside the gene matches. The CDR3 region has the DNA TGTGCCAGCAGCCCGACAGGGAGCCATGAGCAGTTCTTC. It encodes CASSPTGSHEQFF.

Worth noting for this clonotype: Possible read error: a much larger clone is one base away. CDR3 bases: TGTGCCAGCAGTTACCACCGAGGGGGAGTCCGTCGCTACGAGCAGTACTTC. Protein product: CASSYHRGGVRRYEQYF. V usage is TRBV6-2 or TRBV6-3 and J usage is TRBJ2-7, with TRBD1 as a possible D gene (6 bases). Germline V gene sequence: CDR1 MNHEY, CDR2 SVGEGT. This CDR3 region has 17 residues. V lost 2 bases and J 3 bases, leaving 20 bases between the germline ends.

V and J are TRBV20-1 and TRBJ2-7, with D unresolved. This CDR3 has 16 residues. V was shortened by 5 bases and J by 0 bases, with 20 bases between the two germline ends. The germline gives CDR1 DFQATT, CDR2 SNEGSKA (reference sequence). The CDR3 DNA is TGCAGTGCTCAAACTCCCCGGTGGGGAACCTCCTACGAGCAGTACTTC. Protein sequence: CSAQTPRWGTSYEQYF.

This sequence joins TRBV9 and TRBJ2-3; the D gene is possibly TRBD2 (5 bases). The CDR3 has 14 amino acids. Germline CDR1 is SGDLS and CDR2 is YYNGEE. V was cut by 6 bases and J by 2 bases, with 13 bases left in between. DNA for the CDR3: TGTGCCAGCACCCCTGAGGGATACACAGATACGCAGTATTTT. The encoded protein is CASTPEGYTDTQYF. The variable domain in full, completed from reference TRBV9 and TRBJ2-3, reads DSGVTQTPKHLITATGQRVTLRCSPRSGDLSVYWYQQSLDQGLQFLIQYYNGEERAKGNILERFSAQQFPDLHSELNLSSLELGDSALYFCASTPEGYTDTQYFGPGTRLTVL.

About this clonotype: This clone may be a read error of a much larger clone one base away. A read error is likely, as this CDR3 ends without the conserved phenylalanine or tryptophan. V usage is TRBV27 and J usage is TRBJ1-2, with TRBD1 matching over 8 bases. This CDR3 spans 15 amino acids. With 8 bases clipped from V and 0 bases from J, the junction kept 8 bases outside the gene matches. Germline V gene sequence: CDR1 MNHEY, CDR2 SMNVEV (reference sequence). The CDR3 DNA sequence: TGTGCCAGCGGCTTTCTACAGGGGGCTAACTATGGCTACACCTCC. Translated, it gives CASGFLQGANYGYTS.

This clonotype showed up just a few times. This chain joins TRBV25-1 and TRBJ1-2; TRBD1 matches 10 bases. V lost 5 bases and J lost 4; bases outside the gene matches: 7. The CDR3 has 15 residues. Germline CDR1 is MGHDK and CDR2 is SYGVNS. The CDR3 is CASSHDGTGVYGYTF. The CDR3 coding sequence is TGTGCCAGCAGTCATGACGGGACAGGGGTCTATGGCTACACCTTC.

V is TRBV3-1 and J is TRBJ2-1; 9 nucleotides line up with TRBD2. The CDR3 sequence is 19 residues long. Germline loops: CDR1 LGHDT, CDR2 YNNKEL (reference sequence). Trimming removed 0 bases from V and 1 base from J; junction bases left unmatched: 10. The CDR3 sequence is CASSQDVGISGGSYNEQFF. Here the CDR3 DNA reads TGTGCCAGCAGCCAAGATGTAGGTATTAGCGGGGGATCCTACAATGAGCAGTTCTTC.